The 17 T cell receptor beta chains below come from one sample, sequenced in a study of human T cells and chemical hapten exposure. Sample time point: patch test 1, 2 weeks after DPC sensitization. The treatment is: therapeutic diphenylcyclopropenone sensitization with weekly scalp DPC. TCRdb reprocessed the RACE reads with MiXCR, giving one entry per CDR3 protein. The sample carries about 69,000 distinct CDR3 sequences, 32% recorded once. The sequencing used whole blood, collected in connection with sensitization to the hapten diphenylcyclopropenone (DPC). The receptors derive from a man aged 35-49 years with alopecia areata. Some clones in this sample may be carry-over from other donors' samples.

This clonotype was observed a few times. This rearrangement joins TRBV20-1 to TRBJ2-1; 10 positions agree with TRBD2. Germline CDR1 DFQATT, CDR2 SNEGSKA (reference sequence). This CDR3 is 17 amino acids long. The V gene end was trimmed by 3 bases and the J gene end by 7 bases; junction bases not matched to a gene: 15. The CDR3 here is CSASVSDSLAGENEQFF. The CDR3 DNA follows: TGCAGTGCTAGTGTGTCCGACAGCCTAGCGGGAGAGAATGAGCAGTTCTTC.

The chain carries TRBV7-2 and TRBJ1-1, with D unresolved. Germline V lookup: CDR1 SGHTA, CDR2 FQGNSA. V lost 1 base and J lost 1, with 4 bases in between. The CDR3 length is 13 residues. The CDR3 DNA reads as TGTGCCAGCAGCTTAGTCGAGAACACTGAAGCTTTCTTT. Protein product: CASSLVENTEAFF.

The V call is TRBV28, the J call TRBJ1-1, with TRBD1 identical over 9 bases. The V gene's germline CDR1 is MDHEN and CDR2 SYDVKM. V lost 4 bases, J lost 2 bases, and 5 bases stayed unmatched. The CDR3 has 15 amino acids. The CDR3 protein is CASSYHRGRNTEAFF. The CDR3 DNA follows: TGTGCCAGCAGTTATCACAGGGGGCGTAACACTGAAGCTTTCTTT.

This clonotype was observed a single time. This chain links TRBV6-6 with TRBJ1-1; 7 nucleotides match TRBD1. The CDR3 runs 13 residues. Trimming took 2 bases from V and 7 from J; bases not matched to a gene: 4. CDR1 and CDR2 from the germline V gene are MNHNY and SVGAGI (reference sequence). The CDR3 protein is CASSYDREIEAFF. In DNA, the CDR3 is TGTGCCAGCAGTTACGACAGGGAGATTGAAGCTTTCTTT.

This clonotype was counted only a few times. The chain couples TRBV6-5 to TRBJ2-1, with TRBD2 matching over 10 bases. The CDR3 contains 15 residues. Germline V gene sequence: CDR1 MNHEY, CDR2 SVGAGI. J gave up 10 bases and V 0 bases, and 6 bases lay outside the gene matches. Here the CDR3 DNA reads TGTGCCAGCAGTTACTCAGCGGGAGGGACTGGGGAGCAGTTCTTC. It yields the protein CASSYSAGGTGEQFF.

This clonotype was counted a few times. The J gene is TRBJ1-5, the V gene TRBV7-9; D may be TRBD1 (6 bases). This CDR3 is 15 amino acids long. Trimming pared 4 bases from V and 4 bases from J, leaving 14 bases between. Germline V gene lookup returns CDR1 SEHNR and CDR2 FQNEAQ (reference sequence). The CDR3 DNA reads TGTGCCAGCAGCTCCGGGGCAGGGGAGAATCAGCCCCAGCATTTT. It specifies CASSSGAGENQPQHF.

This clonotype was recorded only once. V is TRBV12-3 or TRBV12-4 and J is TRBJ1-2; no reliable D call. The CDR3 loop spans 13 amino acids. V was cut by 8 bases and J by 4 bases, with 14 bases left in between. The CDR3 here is CASGAPGIYGYTF. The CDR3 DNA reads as TGTGCCAGCGGTGCCCCCGGGATCTATGGCTACACCTTC.

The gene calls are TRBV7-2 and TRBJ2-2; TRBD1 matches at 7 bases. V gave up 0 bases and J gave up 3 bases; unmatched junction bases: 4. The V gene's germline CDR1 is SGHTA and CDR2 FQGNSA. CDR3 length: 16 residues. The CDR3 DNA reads TGTGCCAGCAGCTTAGCTCGACAGGGACACACCGGGGAGCTGTTTTTT. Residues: CASSLARQGHTGELFF.

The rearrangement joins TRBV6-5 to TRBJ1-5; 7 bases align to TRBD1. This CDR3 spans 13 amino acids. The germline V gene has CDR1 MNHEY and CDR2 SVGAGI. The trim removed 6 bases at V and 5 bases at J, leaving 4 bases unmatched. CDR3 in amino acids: CASRTGLHQPQHF. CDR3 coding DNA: TGTGCCAGCAGGACAGGGTTACATCAGCCCCAGCATTTT.

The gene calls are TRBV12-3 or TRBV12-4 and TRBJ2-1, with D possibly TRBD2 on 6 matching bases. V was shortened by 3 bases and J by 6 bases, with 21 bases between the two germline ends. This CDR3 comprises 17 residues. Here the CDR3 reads CASSFRNGGGGSNEQFF. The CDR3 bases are TGTGCCAGCAGTTTTCGAAACGGGGGAGGTGGATCCAATGAGCAGTTCTTC.

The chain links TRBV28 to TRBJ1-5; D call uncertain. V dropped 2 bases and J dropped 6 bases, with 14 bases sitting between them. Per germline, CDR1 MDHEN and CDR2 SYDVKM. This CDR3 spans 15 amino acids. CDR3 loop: CASSLISEAAQPQHF. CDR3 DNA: TGTGCCAGCAGTTTAATATCAGAAGCGGCTCAGCCCCAGCATTTT.

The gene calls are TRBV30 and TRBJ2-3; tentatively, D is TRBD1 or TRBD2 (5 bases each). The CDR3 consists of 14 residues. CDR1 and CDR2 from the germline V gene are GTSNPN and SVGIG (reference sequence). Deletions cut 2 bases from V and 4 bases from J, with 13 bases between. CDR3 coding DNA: TGTGCCTGGAGTCGAGGGGTCTACCCAGATACGCAGTATTTT. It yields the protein CAWSRGVYPDTQYF.

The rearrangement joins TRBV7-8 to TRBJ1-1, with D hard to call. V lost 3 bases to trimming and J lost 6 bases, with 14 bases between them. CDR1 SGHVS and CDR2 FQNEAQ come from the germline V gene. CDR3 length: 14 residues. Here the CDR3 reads CASSFREGQPEAFF. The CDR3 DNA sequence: TGTGCCAGCAGCTTCCGGGAGGGCCAGCCTGAAGCTTTCTTT.

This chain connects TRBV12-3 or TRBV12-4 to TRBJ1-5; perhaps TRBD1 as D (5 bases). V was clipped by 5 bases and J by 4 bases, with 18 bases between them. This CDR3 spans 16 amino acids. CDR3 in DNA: TGTGCCAGCAGTCCGGGACCAACAGATCTTAATCAGCCCCAGCATTTT. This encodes CASSPGPTDLNQPQHF.

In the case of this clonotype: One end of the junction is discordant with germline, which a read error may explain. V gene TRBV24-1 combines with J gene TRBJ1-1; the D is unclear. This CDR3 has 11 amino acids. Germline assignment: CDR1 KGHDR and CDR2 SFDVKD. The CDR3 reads CATSWGPETFF. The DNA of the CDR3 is TGTGCCACCAGTTGGGGTCCTGAAACTTTCTTT.

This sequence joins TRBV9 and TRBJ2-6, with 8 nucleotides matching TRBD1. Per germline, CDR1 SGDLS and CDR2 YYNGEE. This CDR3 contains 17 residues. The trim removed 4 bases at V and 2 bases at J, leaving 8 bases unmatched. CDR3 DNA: TGTGCCAGCAGCCCCTCGACAGGGGACCCTGGGGCCAACGTCCTGACTTTC. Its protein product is CASSPSTGDPGANVLTF. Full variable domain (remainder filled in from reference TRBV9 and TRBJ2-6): DSGVTQTPKHLITATGQRVTLRCSPRSGDLSVYWYQQSLDQGLQFLIQYYNGEERAKGNILERFSAQQFPDLHSELNLSSLELGDSALYFCASSPSTGDPGANVLTFGAGSRLTVL.

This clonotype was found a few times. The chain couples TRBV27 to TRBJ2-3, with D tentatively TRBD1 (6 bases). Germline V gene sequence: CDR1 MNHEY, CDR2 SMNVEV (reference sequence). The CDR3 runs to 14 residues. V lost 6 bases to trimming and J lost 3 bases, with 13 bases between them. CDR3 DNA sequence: TGTGCCAGCAGAGCCGACAGGCGGACAGATACGCAGTATTTT. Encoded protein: CASRADRRTDTQYF.